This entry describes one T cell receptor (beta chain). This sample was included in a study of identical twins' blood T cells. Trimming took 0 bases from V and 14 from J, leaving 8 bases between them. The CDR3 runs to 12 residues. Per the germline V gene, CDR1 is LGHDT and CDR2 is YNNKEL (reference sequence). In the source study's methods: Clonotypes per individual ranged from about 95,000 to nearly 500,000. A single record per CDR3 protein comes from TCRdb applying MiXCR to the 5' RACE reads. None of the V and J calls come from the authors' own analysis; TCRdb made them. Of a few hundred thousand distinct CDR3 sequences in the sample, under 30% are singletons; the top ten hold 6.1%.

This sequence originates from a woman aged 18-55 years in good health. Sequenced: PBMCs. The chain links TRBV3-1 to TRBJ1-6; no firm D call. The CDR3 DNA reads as TGTGCCAGCAGCCAAGAGGGGAGGACCCTCCACTTT. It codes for CASSQEGRTLHF.